The 18 T cell receptor beta chains presented below share a single source sample, sequenced in a study of blood T cell repertoires in COVID-19. TCRdb's copy holds only in-frame clones and misses some; the assay was immunoSEQ multiplex PCR. The data hold about 170,000 clones, with 88% observed a single time. Sequencing used peripheral blood. These receptors were taken from a man aged 50 to 59 who had recovered from COVID-19.

The chain combines TRBV10-1 with TRBJ2-2; the match to TRBD1 covers 8 bases. The V gene's germline CDR1 is WNHNN and CDR2 SYGVQD (reference sequence). This CDR3 is built from 14 residues. The ends lost 4 bases at V and 5 bases at J; junction bases unmatched: 3. The CDR3 sequence is CASSGTGLTGELFF. In nucleotides, the CDR3 is TGCGCCAGCAGTGGGACAGGGTTAACCGGGGAGCTGTTTTTT.

The chain has TRBV29-1 and TRBJ2-7; D gene ambiguous. The germline CDR1 and CDR2 sequences are SQVTM and ANQGSEA. V was cut by 4 bases and J by 5 bases, with 12 bases left in between. This CDR3 spans 12 amino acids. CDR3: CSVVVTVDEQYF. CDR3 coding DNA: TGCAGCGTTGTGGTTACTGTCGACGAGCAGTACTTC.

The chain joins TRBV7-9 to TRBJ1-1; a possible D gene is TRBD1 (6 bases). Trimming took 5 bases from V and 1 from J, leaving 17 bases between them. CDR3 length equals 16 residues. Germline V gene sequence: CDR1 SEHNR, CDR2 FQNEAQ (reference sequence). CDR3 in amino acids: CASSPTTGRRNTEAFF. Here the CDR3 DNA reads TGTGCCAGCAGCCCAACCACAGGGCGAAGGAACACTGAAGCTTTCTTT.

This chain links TRBV4-2 with TRBJ1-5, with D hard to call. V was cut by 0 bases and J by 3 bases, with 18 bases left in between. The CDR3 is 18 amino acids. Germline-derived CDR1 and CDR2 are LGHNA and YNFKEQ. This chain's CDR3 is CASSQDLATGFLNQPQHF. The CDR3 coding sequence is TGTGCCAGCAGCCAAGATCTTGCTACCGGGTTCCTCAATCAGCCCCAGCATTTT.

The rearrangement uses TRBV6-1 and TRBJ2-1, with a weak D call TRBD1 (5 bases). CDR3 size: 14 residues. CDR1 and CDR2 (germline): MNHNS, SASEGT. V lost 1 base and J 9 bases, leaving 13 bases between the germline ends. CDR3 DNA sequence: TGTGCCAGCAGTGAAGTTCAGGGCGGCAGTGAGCAGTTCTTC. Translation: CASSEVQGGSEQFF.

J is TRBJ1-2 and V is TRBV5-8; D is possibly TRBD1 (6 bases). Germline CDR1 reads SGHTS; CDR2 reads YDEGEE. V was clipped by 5 bases and J by 10 bases, with 18 bases between them. There are 13 residues in the CDR3. This CDR3 is CASSRDIVGDYTF. Written as DNA, the CDR3 is TGTGCCAGCAGTCGGGACATAGTTGGTGACTACACCTTC.

This clone has only a few counts. This sequence joins TRBV7-2 and TRBJ2-1, with 10 nucleotides matching TRBD2. The germline gives CDR1 SGHTA, CDR2 FQGNSA. The CDR3 has 17 amino acids. J lost 8 bases, V lost 1 base, and 11 bases had no gene match. CDR3 coding DNA: TGTGCCAGCAGCTTAGGGCTAGCGGGAGTAAGGATCTATGAGCAGTTCTTC. Translated, it gives CASSLGLAGVRIYEQFF.

This chain links TRBV25-1 with TRBJ2-7; 10 bases map to TRBD1. The V gene end was trimmed by 5 bases and the J gene end by 6 bases; junction bases not matched to a gene: 7. Germline V gene data show CDR1 as MGHDK and CDR2 as SYGVNS. The CDR3 sequence is 14 residues long. CDR3 loop: CASSRPGQGGEQYF. In DNA, the CDR3 is TGTGCCAGCAGTCGACCCGGACAGGGGGGCGAGCAGTACTTC.

The chain carries TRBV30 and TRBJ1-4; 10 bases are shared with TRBD1. Germline assignment: CDR1 GTSNPN and CDR2 SVGIG (reference sequence). There are 14 residues in the CDR3. The V segment lost 2 bases and the J segment 8 bases; nucleotides outside the gene matches: 5. CDR3 in amino acids: CAWSRDRGREKLFF. The CDR3, as DNA: TGTGCCTGGAGTAGGGACAGGGGAAGAGAAAAACTGTTTTTT.

This chain links TRBV20-1 with TRBJ1-4; perhaps TRBD1 as D (5 bases). The CDR3 is 13 amino acids. CDR1 DFQATT and CDR2 SNEGSKA come from the germline V gene (reference sequence). The V and J ends lost 3 bases and 7 bases respectively, with 12 bases between them. As DNA, the CDR3 is TGCAGTGCTAGTCTGATTCAGGGTGAAAAACTGTTTTTT. It yields the protein CSASLIQGEKLFF.

This chain joins TRBV3-1 (or the pseudogene TRBV3-2) and TRBJ2-6; D perhaps matches TRBD1 (5 bases). CDR3 length: 15 residues. Trimming removed 2 bases at V and 2 bases at J, with 7 bases between. Looked up from germline, CDR1 is LGHDT and CDR2 is YNNKEL (reference sequence). The CDR3 DNA follows: TGTGCCAGCAGCCAACAGGGAACTGGGGCCAACGTCCTGACTTTC. Its translation: CASSQQGTGANVLTF.

On this clone: Other DNA sequences in this specimen translate into the identical CDR3. V is TRBV9 and J is TRBJ2-3; 9 bases align to TRBD1. Germline CDR1 SGDLS, CDR2 YYNGEE. The CDR3 consists of 15 residues. V lost 0 bases, J lost 3 bases, and 2 bases stayed unmatched. The CDR3 DNA follows: TGTGCCAGCAGCGTAGTGGGACAGGGAACAGATACGCAGTATTTT. This translates into CASSVVGQGTDTQYF.

V usage is TRBV6-1 and J usage is TRBJ2-4; TRBD1 is a possible D gene (6 bases). The CDR3 totals 17 residues. Per the germline V gene, CDR1 is MNHNS and CDR2 is SASEGT. V was clipped by 0 bases and J by 5 bases, with 17 bases between them. The CDR3 sequence: CASSEAATGITQNIQYF. CDR3 DNA sequence: TGTGCCAGCAGTGAAGCGGCTACAGGGATAACCCAAAACATTCAGTACTTC.

The chain recombines TRBV7-3 with TRBJ2-7, with D possibly matching TRBD1 (6 bases). From germline, CDR1 is SGHTA and CDR2 FQGTGA. CDR3 size: 12 residues. Trimming removed 2 bases at V and 6 bases at J, with 8 bases between. As DNA, the CDR3 is TGTGCCAGCAGCTTACAGGGGCTCGAGCAGTACTTC. Translated: CASSLQGLEQYF.

The chain couples TRBV5-1 to TRBJ1-1; 7 bases agree with TRBD1. The V gene end was trimmed by 4 bases and the J gene end by 1 base; junction bases not matched to a gene: 7. This CDR3 spans 15 amino acids. CDR1 is SGHRS and CDR2 is YFSETQ in the germline V gene. Here the CDR3 reads CASSPSGTENTEAFF. In DNA, the CDR3 is TGCGCCAGCAGCCCTTCCGGGACAGAGAACACTGAAGCTTTCTTT. Using reference TRBV5-1 and TRBJ1-1 for the parts outside the CDR3, the full variable domain is KAGVTQTPRYLIKTRGQQVTLSCSPISGHRSVSWYQQTPGQGLQFLFEYFSETQRNKGNFPGRFSGRQFSNSRSEMNVSTLELGDSALYLCASSPSGTENTEAFFGQGTRLTVV.

This clone appeared a single time. This sequence joins TRBV5-4 and TRBJ1-2, with a weak D call TRBD1 (5 bases). The CDR3 spans 14 residues. V was clipped by 4 bases and J by 0 bases, with 10 bases between them. Germline values: CDR1 SGHNT, CDR2 YYREEE (reference sequence). The CDR3 DNA reads as TGTGCCAGCAGCCTCAGGGATCCTAACTATGGCTACACCTTC. Translation gives CASSLRDPNYGYTF.

The chain employs TRBV7-9 and TRBJ2-5; maybe TRBD2 (6 bases). The CDR3 length is 14 residues. V was clipped by 3 bases and J by 5 bases, with 13 bases between them. Per germline, CDR1 SEHNR and CDR2 FQNEAQ (reference sequence). CDR3 region: CASSFRGAGETQYF. The CDR3 region has the DNA TGTGCCAGCAGCTTTCGAGGGGCGGGGGAGACCCAGTACTTC.

The chain couples TRBV6-7 to TRBJ2-2; D uncertain. TRBV6-7 is noted as an ORF with a role that remains uncertain. The V end lost 6 bases, the J end lost 1 base, and 18 bases lay between the germline ends. The length of the CDR3 is 17 residues. CDR3 nucleotides: TGTGCCAGCAGCCGCCGGTCGACAATAGAGAACACCGGGGAGCTGTTTTTT. Residues: CASSRRSTIENTGELFF.